Described below is a single T cell receptor (beta chain) sequence and its context. The data stem from a study of blood T cell repertoires in COVID-19. Some clones are missing from TCRdb's copy, which holds only in-frame ones; the method was immunoSEQ multiplex PCR. The sample shows 140,000 or so clones, nearly 90% of them seen only once. Sequenced sample: peripheral blood. The sequence derives from a man aged 65 to 79 with acute or convalescent COVID-19.

The CDR3 nucleotides read TGTGCCTGCTCAGGACAGGGTTGGAGGCAGTACTTC. Translated: CACSGQGWRQYF. The chain combines TRBV30 with TRBJ2-7; 8 bases map to TRBD1. Trimming took 6 bases from V and 9 from J; bases not matched to a gene: 10. Looked up from germline, CDR1 is GTSNPN and CDR2 is SVGIG (reference sequence). This CDR3 spans 12 amino acids.